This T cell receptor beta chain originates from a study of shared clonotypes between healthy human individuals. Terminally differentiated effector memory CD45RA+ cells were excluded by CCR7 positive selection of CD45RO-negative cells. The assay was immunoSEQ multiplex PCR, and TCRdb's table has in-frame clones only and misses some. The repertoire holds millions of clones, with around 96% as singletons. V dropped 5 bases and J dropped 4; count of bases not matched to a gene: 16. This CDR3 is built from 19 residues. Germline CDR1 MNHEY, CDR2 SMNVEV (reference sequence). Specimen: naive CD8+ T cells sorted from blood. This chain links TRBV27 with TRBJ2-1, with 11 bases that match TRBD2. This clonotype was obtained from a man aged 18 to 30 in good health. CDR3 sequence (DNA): TGTGCCAGCAGTCCCGGGGTAGCGGGGGGGCCGACCGTGTACAATGAGCAGTTCTTC. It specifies CASSPGVAGGPTVYNEQFF.